The 32 T cell receptor beta chains given below trace back to one sample, sequenced in a study of Graves' ophthalmopathy and Graves' hyperthyroidism (dated by TCRdb to 2017 to 2018). Sequencer: Illumina HiSeq 2000. For repertoire sequencing, TCR beta CDR3 regions were amplified from RNA transcripts. A first-round RT-PCR used HTBI primers with the Qiagen OneStep RT-PCR kit, followed by a second-round multiplex PCR, size selection and purification. TCRdb itself trimmed the public reads at Q25 with fastp, ran MiXCR and retained productive beta chains. Every CDR3 protein is listed once, alongside the most common genes and DNA of its rows. The sample yields around 1,200,000 distinct CDR3 sequences; about 40% were counted once. Over 8.5% of the sample comes from the top ten. The sample consisted of peripheral blood or thyroid tissue (not recorded which). Source of these receptors: an adult man with Graves' hyperthyroidism.

V is TRBV13 and J is TRBJ1-6, with D possibly being TRBD1 (6 bases). The V end lost 5 bases, the J end lost 3 bases, and 11 bases lay between the germline ends. This CDR3 has 15 residues. Germline-derived CDR1 and CDR2 are PRHDT and FYEKMQ (reference sequence). The DNA for the CDR3 is TGTGCCAGCAGCCGACGACAGGACTATAATTCACCCCTCCACTTT. Amino acids: CASSRRQDYNSPLHF.

This clonotype was counted between two and nine times. The CDR3: CASSSTGMQGYTF. The CDR3 nucleotides are TGTGCCAGCAGCTCCACAGGGATGCAGGGCTACACCTTC. The chain joins TRBV7-9 to TRBJ1-2, with D possibly matching TRBD1 (6 bases). Per germline, CDR1 SEHNR and CDR2 FQNEAQ (reference sequence). Trimming removed 4 bases at V and 8 bases at J, with 14 bases between. The CDR3 has 13 amino acids.

At least ten counts were recorded for this clonotype. The chain has TRBV19 and TRBJ2-5; TRBD1 matches 7 bases. V lost 6 bases to trimming and J lost 1 base; unmatched junction nucleotides: 8. CDR3 size: 15 residues. Per the germline V gene, CDR1 is LNHDA and CDR2 is SQIVND (reference sequence). The CDR3 region has the DNA TGTGCCAGTAGCATCCTACAGGGGTCCCAAGAGACCCAGTACTTC. Translating gives CASSILQGSQETQYF.

This chain connects TRBV10-3 to TRBJ1-6; 10 bases line up with TRBD1. Germline loops: CDR1 ENHRY, CDR2 SYGVKD. CDR3 length: 14 residues. After removal of 2 bases from V and 8 bases from J, the junction contained 0 bases not matched to a gene. The CDR3 DNA is TGTGCCATCAGTGAGGGGACAGGGGATTCACCCCTCCACTTT. Residues: CAISEGTGDSPLHF.

About this clonotype: At one end, the junction sequence differs from germline, possibly due to a read error. The rearrangement uses TRBV29-1 and TRBJ2-5; TRBD2 agrees at 14 bases. The CDR3 loop spans 15 amino acids. Germline V gene data show CDR1 as SQVTM and CDR2 as ANQGSEA. CDR3 in DNA: TGCAGCGCCGCAAGGACTAGCGGGGGGCGGGAGACCCAGGCCTTC. Protein: CSAARTSGGRETQAF.

This clonotype showed up just a few times. V gene TRBV28 combines with J gene TRBJ1-1; D is perhaps TRBD1 (6 bases). Trimming took off 6 bases at V and 7 bases at J, with 18 bases between the two ends. The CDR3 spans 14 residues. CDR1 is MDHEN and CDR2 is SYDVKM in the germline V gene. Here the CDR3 DNA reads TGTGCCAGCAGCCATGGGTACAGGGTCATTGAAGCTTTCTTT. It encodes CASSHGYRVIEAFF.

This clonotype occurred many times. At one of its ends the junction is not consistent with the germline gene, which may arise from a read error. This chain joins TRBV20-1 and TRBJ1-4, with unresolved D. In germline, CDR1 is DFQATT, CDR2 SNEGSKA (reference sequence). The CDR3 spans 14 residues. The CDR3: CSARVRATNEKLFF. CDR3 coding DNA: TGCAGTGCGAGAGTGCGTGCAACTAATGAAAAACTGTTTTTT.

The chain employs TRBV20-1 and TRBJ1-4; 9 positions match TRBD1. The CDR3 runs to 14 residues. V was pared by 6 bases and J by 7 bases, with 9 bases of the junction left unmatched. Per the germline V gene, CDR1 is DFQATT and CDR2 is SNEGSKA (reference sequence). The CDR3, as DNA: TGCAGTGCCCTGGACAGGGGACTCCCTGAAAAACTGTTTTTT. This gives the protein CSALDRGLPEKLFF.

This clonotype occurred many times. The rearrangement uses TRBV29-1 and TRBJ2-5; a weak D match, TRBD2 (6 bases). Germline V lookup: CDR1 SQVTM, CDR2 ANQGSEA. This CDR3 is built from 13 residues. V lost 4 bases, J lost 5 bases, and 14 bases lay in between. The CDR3 DNA reads TGCAGCGTTGGTGGAGGGGTGGTCGAGACCCAGTACTTC. Protein product: CSVGGGVVETQYF. Full variable domain (outside the CDR3, taken from reference TRBV29-1 and TRBJ2-5): SAVISQKPSRDICQRGTSLTIQCQVDSQVTMMFWYRQQPGQSLTLIATANQGSEATYESGFVIDKFPISRPNLTFSTLTVSNMSPEDSSIYLCSVGGGVVETQYFGPGTRLLVL.

The chain joins TRBV7-9 to TRBJ2-7, with D possibly matching TRBD1 (5 bases). There are 14 residues in the CDR3. CDR1 and CDR2 (germline): SEHNR, FQNEAQ (reference sequence). Trimming left V 5 bases short and J 1 base short, with 12 bases between. CDR3 sequence: CASSPNRGSYEQYF. The DNA of the CDR3 is TGTGCCAGCAGCCCAAATAGGGGATCCTACGAGCAGTACTTC.

CDR3: CASSYNSLSSEAFF. In DNA, the CDR3 is TGTGCCAGCAGTTACAACAGCTTGAGCTCTGAAGCTTTCTTT. The chain is built from TRBV6-5 and TRBJ1-1, with D uncertain. The CDR3 has 14 amino acids. CDR1 is MNHEY, CDR2 SVGAGI, per germline. V lost 2 bases to trimming and J lost 6 bases, with 13 bases between them.

V and J are TRBV7-9 and TRBJ1-2, with a possible D match to TRBD1 (6 bases). Per the germline V gene, CDR1 is SEHNR and CDR2 is FQNEAQ (reference sequence). Trimming pared 5 bases from V and 8 bases from J, leaving 18 bases between. This CDR3 contains 14 residues. The CDR3 DNA reads as TGTGCCAGCAGCCCTGGGGGACACTATGACGGCTACACCTTC. Protein: CASSPGGHYDGYTF.

In its sample, this clonotype was seen many times. The V gene is TRBV7-9, the J gene TRBJ2-7; possible D gene TRBD1, 5 bases. From germline, CDR1 is SEHNR and CDR2 FQNEAQ (reference sequence). The CDR3 runs to 14 residues. V was trimmed by 2 bases and J by 0 bases, leaving 8 bases between them. The CDR3 loop reads CASSLYDSSYEQYF. For the CDR3, the DNA is TGTGCCAGCAGCTTATACGACAGCTCCTACGAGCAGTACTTC.

This clonotype was observed a few times. CDR3 sequence (DNA): TGTGCCAGCAGTGATATACAGCTTACCTACGAGCAGTACTTC. It yields the protein CASSDIQLTYEQYF. V usage is TRBV2 and J usage is TRBJ2-7, with no clear D. The V end was cut by 3 bases, the J end by 2 bases, with 11 bases between. The CDR3 has 14 amino acids. CDR1 and CDR2 from the germline V gene are SNHLY and FYNNEI.

In this sample, this clonotype turned up a few times. A read error may explain this, as a much larger clone is one base away. The chain is built from TRBV9 and TRBJ2-7, with D maybe TRBD2 (6 bases). V lost 4 bases, J lost 7 bases, and 15 bases lay in between. The germline V gene encodes CDR1 SGDLS and CDR2 YYNGEE. This CDR3 is 13 amino acids long. The DNA of the CDR3 is TGTGCCAGCAGCATAGTTCCCGCGGGGGAGCAGTACTTC. Protein sequence: CASSIVPAGEQYF.

The gene calls are TRBV15 and TRBJ1-2; 9 nucleotides line up with TRBD1. With V trimmed by 8 bases and J by 9 bases, 13 bases remained unmatched. The CDR3 runs 14 residues. The germline CDR1 and CDR2 sequences are LNHNV and YYDKDF (reference sequence). This chain's CDR3 is CATYSRDRGASYTF. CDR3 DNA sequence: TGTGCCACCTACTCCCGAGACAGGGGGGCTAGCTACACCTTC.

This chain uses TRBV7-2 with TRBJ1-6, with TRBD1 matching over 10 bases. The CDR3 sequence is 15 residues long. Germline values: CDR1 SGHTA, CDR2 FQGNSA. V was clipped by 5 bases and J by 11 bases; unmatched bases: 9. This CDR3 is CASSRNPGQGTPLHF. CDR3 sequence (DNA): TGTGCCAGCAGCCGAAATCCGGGACAGGGGACACCCCTCCACTTT.

This chain links TRBV6-5 with TRBJ1-5; 7 nucleotides match TRBD1. The CDR3 consists of 14 residues. Losses at the gene ends were 2 bases for V and 7 bases for J; bases not matched to a gene: 5. Germline V gene sequence: CDR1 MNHEY, CDR2 SVGAGI. The CDR3 loop reads CASSYTGAGQPQHF. The CDR3 region has the DNA TGTGCCAGCAGTTACACAGGGGCAGGACAGCCCCAGCATTTT.

This clonotype occurred many times. The chain links TRBV7-9 to TRBJ2-5; a possible D gene is TRBD1 (5 bases). CDR1 is SEHNR and CDR2 is FQNEAQ in the germline V gene (reference sequence). The CDR3 is 16 residues long. The V end was cut by 3 bases, the J end by 4 bases, with 18 bases between. The CDR3 DNA follows: TGTGCCAGCAGCTTCTCGTCAGGGTCGTATGGAGAGACCCAGTACTTC. Translation gives CASSFSSGSYGETQYF.

This clonotype was counted a few times. The chain joins TRBV5-6 to TRBJ2-5; 7 bases are a match to TRBD2. The CDR3 runs to 16 residues. V lost 6 bases, J lost 2 bases, and 13 bases stayed unmatched. The germline gives CDR1 SGHDT, CDR2 YYEEEE. The CDR3 DNA is TGTGCCAGCAACAGAGTCAGCGGGATGGATCAAGAGACCCAGTACTTC. Its translation is CASNRVSGMDQETQYF.

This clonotype was counted at least ten times. The chain links TRBV10-1 to TRBJ2-7; 7 nucleotides line up with TRBD1. Losses at the gene ends were 2 bases for V and 1 base for J; bases not matched to a gene: 14. CDR3 size: 18 residues. Looked up from germline, CDR1 is WNHNN and CDR2 is SYGVQD (reference sequence). The CDR3 sequence is CASSEGSQGEKRSYEQYF. In nucleotides, the CDR3 is TGCGCCAGCAGTGAGGGAAGCCAGGGGGAGAAAAGATCCTACGAGCAGTACTTC.

The table lists this clonotype with many counts. This rearrangement joins TRBV29-1 to TRBJ2-7; a weak D match, TRBD2 (7 bases). The CDR3 length is 16 residues. Trimming removed 2 bases from V and 0 bases from J, with 17 bases in between. Germline CDR1 and CDR2: SQVTM and ANQGSEA. The CDR3 DNA reads as TGCAGCGTTGAATACCGAGGGGGGGAGGGCTCCTACGAGCAGTACTTC. This encodes CSVEYRGGEGSYEQYF.

The chain employs TRBV7-9 and TRBJ1-2; 10 nucleotides match TRBD1. Germline CDR1 and CDR2: SEHNR and FQNEAQ (reference sequence). J lost 14 bases, V lost 5 bases, and 11 bases had no gene match. The CDR3 runs to 13 residues. This CDR3 reads CASSPPDRGRITF. In DNA form, the CDR3 reads TGTGCCAGCAGCCCACCCGACAGGGGGCGAATAACCTTC.

This clonotype was seen at least ten times. V gene TRBV20-1 combines with J gene TRBJ1-6; no clear D. Deletions cut 3 bases from V and 7 bases from J, with 4 bases between. In germline, CDR1 is DFQATT, CDR2 SNEGSKA (reference sequence). CDR3 length equals 11 residues. CDR3 region: CSARGNSPLHF. The CDR3 DNA follows: TGCAGTGCTAGGGGAAATTCACCCCTCCACTTT.

Ten or more counts support this clonotype. The chain joins TRBV7-2 to TRBJ2-5; the D gene is possibly TRBD1 (5 bases). The V gene's germline CDR1 is SGHTA and CDR2 FQGNSA. V dropped 3 bases and J dropped 4 bases, with 12 bases sitting between them. The CDR3 is 14 amino acids. The CDR3 nucleotides are TGTGCCAGCAGCTTCACAGGAACTACAGAGACCCAGTACTTC. Translating gives CASSFTGTTETQYF.

This chain joins TRBV6-5 and TRBJ1-2, with TRBD1 as a possible D gene (6 bases). CDR1 and CDR2 (germline): MNHEY, SVGAGI. The CDR3 consists of 12 residues. V was pared by 2 bases and J by 10 bases, with 11 bases between. DNA for the CDR3: TGTGCCAGCAGTTACCCCACAGGGATCTACACCTTC. It translates to CASSYPTGIYTF.

V and J are TRBV5-1 and TRBJ2-7, with D possibly TRBD2 on 5 matching bases. V lost 4 bases and J 0 bases, leaving 14 bases between the germline ends. The CDR3 loop spans 15 amino acids. From germline, CDR1 is SGHRS and CDR2 YFSETQ. The chain's CDR3 is CASSDQGSGSYEQYF. The CDR3, as DNA: TGCGCCAGCAGCGACCAAGGAAGCGGCTCCTACGAGCAGTACTTC.

This clonotype was recorded at least ten times. The chain carries TRBV24-1 and TRBJ2-7; D is unclear. V shed 4 bases and J shed 2 bases, with 11 bases lying between them. The germline gives CDR1 KGHDR, CDR2 SFDVKD. The CDR3 sequence is 14 residues long. The CDR3 protein is CATSDHRHPYEQYF. The CDR3 DNA sequence: TGTGCCACCAGTGACCATAGACACCCCTACGAGCAGTACTTC.

As concerns this clonotype: It may be a read error: a sequence one base away is much more abundant. The chain employs TRBV10-3 and TRBJ1-2, with D perhaps matching TRBD1 (6 bases). The V end lost 6 bases, the J end lost 4 bases, and 15 bases lay between the germline ends. There are 14 residues in the CDR3. The V gene's germline CDR1 is ENHRY and CDR2 SYGVKD. CDR3 protein: CAIRQDSDFYGYTF. The CDR3 region has the DNA TGTGCCATCAGACAGGACAGCGATTTCTATGGCTACACCTTC.

The chain has TRBV7-3 and TRBJ2-3; 7 bases fit TRBD2. This CDR3 is built from 15 residues. CDR1 and CDR2 from the germline V gene are SGHTA and FQGTGA. The J segment lost 4 bases and the V segment lost 5 bases, leaving 9 bases of the junction unmatched. In DNA, the CDR3 is TGTGCCAGCAGCACACTAGGACTAGGTGCAGATACGCAGTATTTT. Translation gives CASSTLGLGADTQYF.

There are many counts of this clonotype. The J gene is TRBJ1-2, the V gene TRBV6-5; no clear D. Germline lookup yields CDR1 MNHEY and CDR2 SVGAGI. V was clipped by 7 bases and J by 8 bases, with 11 bases between them. The CDR3 sequence is 11 residues long. The CDR3 loop reads CASTGRRGYTF. The CDR3 bases are TGTGCCAGCACGGGAAGACGAGGCTACACCTTC.

This chain links TRBV5-5 with TRBJ1-2; the D is unclear. Between the trimmed V and J ends, which lost 9 bases and 4 bases, there was a span of 13 bases. The length of the CDR3 is 12 residues. Germline V CDR1 and CDR2: SGHKS, YYEKEE (reference sequence). CDR3 in amino acids: CATGRLSYGYTF. CDR3 nucleotide sequence: TGTGCCACCGGACGGCTTTCCTATGGCTACACCTTC.